This T cell receptor (beta chain) came from a study of shared clonotypes between healthy human individuals. The germline gives CDR1 SGHDN, CDR2 FVKESK. CDR3 size: 14 residues. V lost 2 bases, J lost 4 bases, and 10 bases lay in between. Investigators spread the genomic DNA of each subset evenly over several immunoSEQ plates. Clones were read by immunoSEQ multiplex PCR, and TCRdb kept only the in-frame ones, dropping some. The sample has roughly 1,000,000 clones, 70% to 80% seen once. This receptor was obtained from a man between 18 and 29 years old in good health. Some clones in this sample may be carry-over from other donors' samples. The chain recombines TRBV14 with TRBJ2-3; D is ambiguous. The sequencing sample was made of memory CD4+ T cells from PBMCs. Described subset: CD45RA-negative fraction. The CDR3 bases are TGTGCCAGCAGCCAAATACGTTCCGCAGATACGCAGTATTTT. Translation gives CASSQIRSADTQYF.